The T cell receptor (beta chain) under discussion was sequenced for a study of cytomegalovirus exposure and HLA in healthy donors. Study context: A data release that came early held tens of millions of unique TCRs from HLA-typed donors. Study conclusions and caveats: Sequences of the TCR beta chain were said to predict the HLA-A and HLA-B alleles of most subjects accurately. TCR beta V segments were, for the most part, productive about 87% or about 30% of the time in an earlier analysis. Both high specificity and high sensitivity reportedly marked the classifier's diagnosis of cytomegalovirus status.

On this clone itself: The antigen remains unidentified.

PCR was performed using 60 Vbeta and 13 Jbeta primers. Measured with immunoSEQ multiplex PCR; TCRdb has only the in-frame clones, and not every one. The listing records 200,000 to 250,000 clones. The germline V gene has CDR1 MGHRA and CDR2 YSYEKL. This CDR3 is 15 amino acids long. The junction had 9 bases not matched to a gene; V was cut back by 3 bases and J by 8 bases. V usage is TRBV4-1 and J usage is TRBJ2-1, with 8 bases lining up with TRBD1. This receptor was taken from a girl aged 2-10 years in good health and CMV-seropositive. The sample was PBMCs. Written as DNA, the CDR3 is TGCGCCAGCAGCCACGGACAGGGAGGTGCTGATGAGCAGTTCTTC. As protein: CASSHGQGGADEQFF.